These 27 T cell receptor beta chains originate from one sample sequenced in a study of blood T cell repertoires in COVID-19. TCRdb's copy holds only in-frame clones and misses some; the assay was immunoSEQ multiplex PCR. The table lists 200,000 to 250,000 clones, around 86% of them singletons, with over 6% in the top ten. Sequencing was done on a sample of peripheral blood. The source is a woman in her seventies with active or convalescent COVID-19.

The chain is built from TRBV12-5 and TRBJ1-6; no definite D call. The V end was cut by 0 bases, the J end by 5 bases, with 11 bases between. Germline values: CDR1 LGHNT, CDR2 FRNRAP. The length of the CDR3 is 16 residues. CDR3 protein: CASGLVPVGDNSPLHF. The DNA of the CDR3 is TGTGCTAGTGGTTTGGTACCTGTAGGAGATAATTCACCCCTCCACTTT. The variable domain in full, with the rest retrieved from reference TRBV12-5 and TRBJ1-6, is DARVTQTPRHKVTEMGQEVTMRCQPILGHNTVFWYRQTMMQGLELLAYFRNRAPLDDSGMPKDRFSAEMPDATLATLKIQPSEPRDSAVYFCASGLVPVGDNSPLHFGNGTRLTVT.

The rearrangement links TRBV12-3 or TRBV12-4 to TRBJ2-5, with D tentatively TRBD2 (6 bases). The CDR3 totals 13 residues. The germline V and J ends were trimmed by 8 bases and 5 bases, with 15 bases remaining between them. The CDR3, as DNA: TGTGCCAGCCTTGGAGAGGGGAGGGAGACCCAGTACTTC. It codes for CASLGEGRETQYF.

This sequence joins TRBV7-3 and TRBJ1-1, with a tentative D call TRBD1 (6 bases). Germline V gene lookup returns CDR1 SGHTA and CDR2 FQGTGA. The V gene lost 5 bases and the J gene lost 1 base, with 11 bases spanning the gap. The CDR3 totals 14 residues. This CDR3 is CASSRGTGNTEAFF. DNA for the CDR3: TGTGCCAGCAGCAGGGGGACGGGGAACACTGAAGCTTTCTTT.

This clone was seen only once. The V and J genes are TRBV7-6 and TRBJ1-1; D unclear. The ends were cut back, 5 bases at V and 1 base at J, with 11 bases in the middle. CDR1 and CDR2 (germline): SGHVS, FNYEAQ. This CDR3 spans 14 amino acids. The CDR3 sequence: CASSPGWSNTEAFF. CDR3 DNA sequence: TGTGCCAGCAGCCCCGGTTGGTCGAACACTGAAGCTTTCTTT.

The genes are TRBV4-3 and TRBJ2-7, with TRBD1 matching over 10 bases. The germline CDR1 and CDR2 sequences are LGHNA and YSLEER. Trimming took 0 bases from V and 2 from J; bases not matched to a gene: 4. The CDR3 runs 16 residues. CDR3 DNA sequence: TGCGCCAGCAGCCAAGATCGAGGGACAGGGGCCTACGAGCAGTACTTC. Its translation is CASSQDRGTGAYEQYF.

The V and J genes are TRBV25-1 and TRBJ1-2; D not resolved. Trimming pared 3 bases from V and 3 bases from J, leaving 14 bases between. Germline CDR1 MGHDK, CDR2 SYGVNS. The length of the CDR3 is 15 residues. Here the CDR3 DNA reads TGTGCCAGCAGTGATGCGGGGAGTTCGTACTATGGCTACACCTTC. Protein sequence: CASSDAGSSYYGYTF.

This sequence joins TRBV4-3 and TRBJ1-1, with D possibly matching TRBD1 (5 bases). Trimming stripped 1 base from V and 7 bases from J, with 13 bases between. The germline gives CDR1 LGHNA, CDR2 YSLEER. CDR3 size: 14 residues. The CDR3 sequence: CASSQVNRPDEAFF. For the CDR3, the DNA is TGCGCCAGCAGCCAAGTAAACAGGCCAGATGAAGCTTTCTTT.

V gene TRBV4-3 combines with J gene TRBJ1-4; tentatively, D is TRBD1 (5 bases). CDR3 length equals 15 residues. With 1 base removed from V and 4 bases from J, the gap between germline ends came to 10 bases. Germline V gene data show CDR1 as LGHNA and CDR2 as YSLEER. CDR3: CASSQGTSVNEKLFF. DNA of the CDR3: TGCGCCAGCAGCCAAGGGACATCCGTTAATGAAAAACTGTTTTTT.

The chain recombines TRBV4-3 with TRBJ1-5, with D uncertain. The CDR3 extends over 16 amino acids. The V gene's germline CDR1 is LGHNA and CDR2 YSLEER. The V end lost 1 base, the J end lost 7 bases, and 17 bases lay between the germline ends. The CDR3 reads CASSQGPTPPGQPQHF. The CDR3 nucleotides are TGCGCCAGCAGCCAAGGTCCGACCCCGCCGGGGCAGCCCCAGCATTTT.

The rearrangement joins TRBV5-1 to TRBJ2-3, with 8 bases matching TRBD1. CDR1 SGHRS and CDR2 YFSETQ come from the germline V gene. The V and J ends lost 4 bases and 2 bases, in that order; junction bases with no gene match: 6. The CDR3 has 15 residues. The CDR3 is CASSPRQGNTDTQYF. The CDR3, as DNA: TGCGCCAGCAGCCCTCGACAGGGGAACACAGATACGCAGTATTTT.

V usage is TRBV6-5 and J usage is TRBJ1-1; D possibly corresponds to TRBD1 (5 bases). CDR1 and CDR2 from the germline V gene are MNHEY and SVGAGI. The CDR3 contains 14 residues. V shed 5 bases and J shed 1 base, with 11 bases lying between them. CDR3 in DNA: TGTGCCAGCAGTATAAACAGGCGGAACACTGAAGCTTTCTTT. Translated: CASSINRRNTEAFF.

The chain couples TRBV25-1 to TRBJ1-3; 8 nucleotides align to TRBD1. The V gene's germline CDR1 is MGHDK and CDR2 SYGVNS. The CDR3 is 15 amino acids. V lost 5 bases to trimming and J lost 5 bases; unmatched junction nucleotides: 8. The CDR3 is CASSPDRGSRNTIYF. CDR3 DNA: TGTGCCAGCAGTCCAGACAGGGGAAGCAGAAACACCATATATTTT.

This chain joins TRBV6-5 and TRBJ1-5, with 9 bases identical to TRBD1. The J segment lost 6 bases and the V segment lost 6 bases, leaving 6 bases of the junction unmatched. The CDR3 extends over 14 amino acids. Germline CDR1 MNHEY, CDR2 SVGAGI. CDR3 in DNA: TGTGCCAGCAGCCGACGACAGGGGGGTCAGCCCCAGCATTTT. It yields the protein CASSRRQGGQPQHF.

The genes are TRBV6-1 and TRBJ1-2; possibly TRBD1 for D (5 bases). CDR1 and CDR2 (germline): MNHNS, SASEGT. Trimming left V 0 bases short and J 4 bases short, with 24 bases between. There are 19 residues in the CDR3. The CDR3 DNA reads as TGTGCCAGCAGTGAAGCGCTTGGGGGACTCCTCGTTCGGAGCTATGGCTACACCTTC. This translates into CASSEALGGLLVRSYGYTF.

The genes are TRBV19 and TRBJ2-2; D is perhaps TRBD2 (7 bases). Germline V gene lookup returns CDR1 LNHDA and CDR2 SQIVND (reference sequence). The germline V and J ends were trimmed by 6 bases and 2 bases, with 28 bases remaining between them. This CDR3 region has 20 residues. The chain's CDR3 is CASRTRRAGASSGNTGELFF. CDR3 bases: TGTGCCAGTAGGACCCGACGGGCAGGGGCGTCTAGCGGTAACACCGGGGAGCTGTTTTTT.

CDR3 loop: CAISLQGRDNSPLHF. As DNA, the CDR3 is TGTGCCATCAGTCTCCAGGGCAGAGATAATTCACCCCTCCACTTT. The chain links TRBV10-3 to TRBJ1-6; the D gene is possibly TRBD1 (5 bases). The CDR3 sequence is 15 residues long. The germline V gene has CDR1 ENHRY and CDR2 SYGVKD. V lost 5 bases and J 5 bases, leaving 13 bases between the germline ends.

The genes are TRBV12-3 or TRBV12-4 and TRBJ2-7; a possible D gene is TRBD1 (5 bases). V was clipped by 4 bases and J by 2 bases, with 9 bases between them. The CDR3 extends over 13 amino acids. The CDR3 DNA reads as TGTGCCAGCAGTTGGGGCAGTGCCTACGAGCAGTACTTC. Protein sequence: CASSWGSAYEQYF.

This chain connects TRBV9 to TRBJ1-1; tentative D call: TRBD1 (5 bases). CDR1 is SGDLS, CDR2 YYNGEE, per germline. The V end was cut by 0 bases, the J end by 1 base, with 13 bases between. The CDR3 covers 16 residues. The CDR3 DNA follows: TGTGCCAGCAGCGTAGAGTCGACAGTGCCGAACACTGAAGCTTTCTTT. It codes for CASSVESTVPNTEAFF.

The chain carries TRBV2 and TRBJ2-5, with a tentative D call TRBD2 (5 bases). Germline CDR1 reads SNHLY; CDR2 reads FYNNEI. This CDR3 spans 13 amino acids. V lost 8 bases and J lost 5, with 15 bases in between. The CDR3 nucleotides are TGTGCCAGCCGGTTGGAGGCCCGGGAGACCCAGTACTTC. Its translation: CASRLEARETQYF.

The chain combines TRBV13 with TRBJ1-3; D unclear. The CDR3 is 15 amino acids. In germline, CDR1 is PRHDT, CDR2 FYEKMQ (reference sequence). V was shortened by 3 bases and J by 0 bases, with 9 bases between the two germline ends. This CDR3 reads CASSFDISSGNTIYF. Written as DNA, the CDR3 is TGTGCCAGCAGCTTCGACATCAGCTCTGGAAACACCATATATTTT.

This clone was found once. The chain carries TRBV7-2 and TRBJ2-2; D not certain. The germline V gene has CDR1 SGHTA and CDR2 FQGNSA. This CDR3 contains 13 residues. V was pared by 4 bases and J by 1 base, with 4 bases between. In nucleotides, the CDR3 is TGTGCCAGCAGCTACGGGAACACCGGGGAGCTGTTTTTT. Protein product: CASSYGNTGELFF.

CDR3 bases: TGCGCCAGCAGCTGGGACCGACAGGGGGCAGGGGTAAATGAAAAACTGTTTTTT. Protein: CASSWDRQGAGVNEKLFF. The chain carries TRBV5-1 and TRBJ1-4; 10 bases fit TRBD1. Germline CDR1 is SGHRS and CDR2 is YFSETQ. Unmatched junction bases numbered 13, after V lost 3 bases and J lost 5 bases. The CDR3 is made up of 18 amino acids.

CDR3 sequence reads: CASSFGGQTINEQFF. The CDR3 DNA reads TGTGCCAGCAGCTTCGGGGGGCAGACCATCAATGAGCAGTTCTTC. This rearrangement joins TRBV11-3 to TRBJ2-1; D might be TRBD2 (7 bases). Germline V CDR1 and CDR2: SGHNT, YENEEA. V lost 3 bases and J 6 bases, leaving 15 bases between the germline ends. This CDR3 has 15 residues.

The rearrangement joins TRBV27 to TRBJ2-1; TRBD2 is a possible D gene (7 bases). The V gene lost 6 bases and the J gene lost 5 bases, with 20 bases spanning the gap. This CDR3 spans 16 amino acids. From germline, CDR1 is MNHEY and CDR2 SMNVEV (reference sequence). CDR3 residues: CASSWDLGGANNEQFF. CDR3 bases: TGTGCCAGCAGCTGGGATTTGGGGGGGGCAAACAATGAGCAGTTCTTC.

The CDR3 reads CASSPSGGDLTGELFF. The DNA of the CDR3 is TGCGCCAGCAGCCCTAGCGGGGGAGACCTCACCGGGGAGCTGTTTTTT. The chain links TRBV5-1 to TRBJ2-2, with 10 bases aligning to TRBD2. In germline, CDR1 is SGHRS, CDR2 YFSETQ. V shed 4 bases, J shed 4 bases, and the junction held 7 bases outside the gene matches. CDR3 size: 16 residues.

J is TRBJ1-1 and V is TRBV5-4; TRBD1 might be the D (5 bases). CDR1 SGHNT and CDR2 YYREEE come from the germline V gene (reference sequence). The CDR3 sequence is 13 residues long. Deletions cut 3 bases from V and 2 bases from J, with 8 bases between. CDR3 sequence reads: CASSSGLNTEAFF. The CDR3 coding sequence is TGTGCCAGCAGCTCGGGACTAAACACTGAAGCTTTCTTT.

As to this clone: Other DNA sequences in this sample translate to the same CDR3. V and J are TRBV18 and TRBJ1-5; D call uncertain. V dropped 3 bases and J dropped 2 bases, with 5 bases sitting between them. CDR3 length equals 13 residues. The germline CDR1 and CDR2 sequences are KGHSH and LQKENI. DNA for the CDR3: TGTGCCAGCTCACCGTCCGGCAATCAGCCCCAGCATTTT. Translation: CASSPSGNQPQHF. Full variable domain (remainder filled in from reference TRBV18 and TRBJ1-5): NAGVMQNPRHLVRRRGQEARLRCSPMKGHSHVYWYRQLPEEGLKFMVYLQKENIIDESGMPKERFSAEFPKEGPSILRIQQVVRGDSAAYFCASSPSGNQPQHFGDGTRLSIL.